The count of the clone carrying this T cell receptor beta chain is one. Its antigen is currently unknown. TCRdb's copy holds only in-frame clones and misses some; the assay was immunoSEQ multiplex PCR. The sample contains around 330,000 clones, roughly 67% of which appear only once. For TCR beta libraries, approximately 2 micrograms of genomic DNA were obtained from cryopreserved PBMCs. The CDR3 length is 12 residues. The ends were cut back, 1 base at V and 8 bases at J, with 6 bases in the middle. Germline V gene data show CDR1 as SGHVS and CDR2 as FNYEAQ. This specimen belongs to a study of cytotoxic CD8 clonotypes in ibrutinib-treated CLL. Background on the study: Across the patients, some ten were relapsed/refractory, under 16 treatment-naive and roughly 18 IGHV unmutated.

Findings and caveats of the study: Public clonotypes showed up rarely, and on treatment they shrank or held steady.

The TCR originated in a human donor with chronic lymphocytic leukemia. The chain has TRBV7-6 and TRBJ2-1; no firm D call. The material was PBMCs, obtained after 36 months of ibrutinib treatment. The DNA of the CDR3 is TGTGCCAGCAGCTTAGTCGGAGATGAGCAGTTCTTC. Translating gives CASSLVGDEQFF.